This T cell receptor (beta chain) stems from a study of T-cell reconstitution after alpha-beta-depleted transplantation in children. Study-wide results and limits: Among T cells one year after transplant, newly produced cells accounted for most counts and diversity.

This clonotype was recorded at least ten times. Its antigen is not known. Unique molecular identifiers were used in preparing the TCRbeta library. TCRdb reanalysed the PCR reads using MiXCR and keeps one entry per CDR3 protein. This repertoire shows 200,000 to 250,000 distinct CDR3 sequences, 9.5% to 13% found once; its top ten account for roughly 27%. This CDR3 region has 17 residues. CDR1 and CDR2 from the germline V gene are DFQATT and SNEGSKA (reference sequence). V lost 6 bases and J lost 2, with 22 bases in between. The specimen comprised PBMCs, sampled before TCRalphabeta/CD19-depleted stem cell transplant. This clonotype was sampled from a child younger than two with acute myeloid leukemia, due to receive a stem cell transplant. The rearrangement links TRBV20-1 to TRBJ2-2, with D possibly TRBD1 on 5 matching bases. DNA of the CDR3: TGCAGTGCCGTCCCCACACTGACAGCCTTTAACACCGGGGAGCTGTTTTTT. The encoded protein is CSAVPTLTAFNTGELFF.